This is a list of T cell receptor beta chains from one sample in a study of blood T cell repertoires in COVID-19. Profiling relied on immunoSEQ multiplex PCR, and the TCRdb table lists in-frame clones only, not all of them. The data contain about 320,000 clones, roughly 86% of them singletons. The sequenced sample was peripheral blood. The receptor set was obtained from a woman aged 50 to 60 with acute or convalescent COVID-19. Both conserved end residues are part of each CDR3. D genes are given only for firm matches. A clone size is listed for some rows: how often the clone was seen (once, few, many), or a class if it is expanded.

TRBJ2-7 | . | . | TRBV28 | 13 | CASSFTGPYEQYF | TGTGCCAGCAGTTTCACAGGTCCCTACGAGCAGTACTTC
TRBJ2-5 | . | TRBD2 | TRBV7-3 | 16 | CASSLSGTSAQETQYF | TGTGCCAGCAGCTTAAGTGGGACTAGCGCACAAGAGACCCAGTACTTC
TRBJ1-6 | . | . | TRBV28 | 14 | CASSLGRTHPVLHF | TGTGCCAGCAGTTTGGGGAGGACTCACCCGGTCCTCCACTTT
TRBJ2-5 | . | TRBD2 | TRBV6-6 | 12 | CASTGSGETQYF | TGTGCCAGCACGGGTAGCGGGGAGACCCAGTACTTC
TRBJ2-1 | . | TRBD1 | TRBV5-5 | 12 | CASSLSTGEQFF | TGTGCCAGCAGCTTGTCGACAGGGGAGCAGTTCTTC
TRBJ1-3 | once | . | TRBV7-9 | 15 | CASSPGVYSGNTIYF | TGTGCCAGCAGCCCAGGGGTATACTCTGGAAACACCATATATTTT
TRBJ2-7 | . | . | TRBV18 | 15 | CASSPPLASTYEQYF | TGTGCCAGCTCACCTCCCCTAGCGTCGACCTACGAGCAGTACTTC
TRBJ2-1 | few | . | TRBV7-3 | 18 | CASSSKARGMVGYNEQFF | TGTGCCAGCAGCTCCAAGGCCAGGGGCATGGTAGGCTACAATGAGCAGTTCTTC
TRBJ1-5 | once | TRBD1 | TRBV28 | 16 | CASSFQWGQGDQPQHF | TGTGCCAGCAGTTTTCAATGGGGACAGGGTGATCAGCCCCAGCATTTT
TRBJ2-3 | . | . | TRBV7-3 | 16 | CASSSNMGGGTDTQYF | TGTGCCAGCAGCTCAAATATGGGCGGGGGCACAGATACGCAGTATTTT
TRBJ2-3 | . | TRBD2 | TRBV4-2 | 16 | CASSQSTSGSTDTQYF | TGTGCCAGCAGCCAATCGACTAGCGGGTCCACAGATACGCAGTATTTT
TRBJ2-3 | once | . | TRBV11-2 | 13 | CASSLEGRDTQYF | TGTGCCAGCAGCTTGGAAGGGAGAGATACGCAGTATTTT
TRBJ2-1 | . | TRBD2 | TRBV6-2/TRBV6-3 | 13 | CASSYSGGRAPFF | TGTGCCAGCAGTTACTCGGGCGGGAGGGCACCGTTCTTC
TRBJ2-2 | once | TRBD1 | TRBV27 | 16 | CASSRRTGGTTGELFF | TGTGCCAGCAGTCGGAGGACAGGGGGGACCACCGGGGAGCTGTTTTTT
TRBJ2-2 | . | TRBD2 | TRBV6-5 | 15 | CASSSQREHTGELFF | TGTGCCAGCAGTTCGCAGCGGGAGCACACCGGGGAGCTGTTTTTT
TRBJ1-5 | . | TRBD1 | TRBV15 | 15 | CATSIDRVAGQPQHF | TGTGCCACCAGCATTGACAGGGTCGCGGGTCAGCCCCAGCATTTT
TRBJ2-3 | . | . | TRBV30 | 15 | CAWSVEAVRTDTQYF | TGTGCCTGGAGTGTAGAAGCGGTCCGCACAGATACGCAGTATTTT
TRBJ1-1 | . | . | TRBV25-1 | 13 | CASSPHKNTEAFF | TGTGCCAGCAGTCCTCACAAGAACACTGAAGCTTTCTTT
TRBJ1-1 | . | . | TRBV5-4 | 14 | CASSSLAENTEAFF | TGTGCCAGCAGCAGCCTAGCCGAGAACACTGAAGCTTTCTTT
TRBJ1-1 | few | . | TRBV27 | 17 | CASSQVGGGGMNTEAFF | TGTGCCAGCAGCCAGGTGGGCGGGGGCGGTATGAACACTGAAGCTTTCTTT
TRBJ1-2 | . | . | TRBV5-8 | 15 | CASSFQGSLVSGYTF | TGTGCCAGCAGCTTCCAGGGTAGTTTGGTTAGTGGCTACACCTTC
TRBJ2-1 | . | TRBD2 | TRBV7-2 | 15 | CASRQRTSGSNEQFF | TGTGCCAGCAGACAACGGACTAGCGGGAGCAATGAGCAGTTCTTC
TRBJ2-7 | . | . | TRBV4-1 | 15 | CASSYGSLGGYEQYF | TGCGCCAGCAGCTACGGGTCTCTGGGTGGCTACGAGCAGTACTTC
TRBJ1-4 | . | . | TRBV7-8 | 14 | CASSPTGGGEKLFF | TGTGCCAGCAGCCCCACGGGAGGGGGTGAAAAACTGTTTTTT
TRBJ2-3 | once | TRBD1 | TRBV19 | 15 | CASRRQGAARDTQYF | TGTGCCAGTAGGCGGCAGGGGGCAGCTCGTGATACGCAGTATTTT
TRBJ1-6 | . | . | TRBV6-5 | 15 | CASSYAFQGISPLHF | TGTGCCAGCAGTTACGCCTTTCAGGGAATATCACCCCTCCACTTT
TRBJ1-1 | . | TRBD1 | TRBV6-5 | 14 | CASRPTGGDTEAFF | TGTGCCAGCAGGCCGACAGGGGGGGACACTGAAGCTTTCTTT
TRBJ1-4 | once | . | TRBV6-5 | 15 | CASSYRQGTNEKLFF | TGTGCCAGCAGTTACAGGCAGGGAACTAATGAAAAACTGTTTTTT
TRBJ2-1 | once | TRBD2 | TRBV28 | 19 | CASLPAGTSGYSSYNEQFF | TGTGCCAGCCTACCTGCCGGGACTAGCGGGTATAGCTCCTACAATGAGCAGTTCTTC
TRBJ2-3 | . | . | TRBV10-3 | 13 | CAISEVETDTQYF | TGTGCCATCAGTGAGGTAGAGACAGATACGCAGTATTTT
TRBJ2-2 | once | . | TRBV7-2 | 13 | CASSHAGDGELFF | TGTGCCAGCAGCCATGCAGGGGACGGGGAGCTGTTTTTT
TRBJ1-1 | . | . | TRBV7-9 | 13 | CASSLPMNTEAFF | TGTGCCAGCAGCTTACCCATGAACACTGAAGCTTTCTTT
TRBJ2-1 | . | TRBD2 | TRBV5-1 | 17 | CASSLAVAGGTYDEQFF | TGCGCCAGCAGCTTGGCAGTAGCGGGAGGAACCTACGATGAGCAGTTCTTC
TRBJ2-2 | medium-sized | . | TRBV18 | 16 | CASSPRTAGRSGELFF | TGTGCCAGCTCACCACGGACAGCGGGGAGGTCCGGGGAGCTGTTTTTT
TRBJ1-6 | . | . | TRBV7-2 | 15 | CASSPHRVENSPLHF | TGTGCCAGCAGCCCTCACAGGGTAGAGAATTCACCCCTCCACTTT
TRBJ1-5 | . | . | TRBV7-9 | 13 | CATGTTSNQPQHF | TGTGCCACAGGCACGACTAGTAATCAGCCCCAGCATTTT
TRBJ2-1 | . | TRBD2 | TRBV27 | 14 | CASRPGLAVNEQFF | TGTGCCAGCAGGCCGGGACTAGCGGTTAATGAGCAGTTCTTC
TRBJ1-2 | . | TRBD1 | TRBV6-5 | 14 | CASNQPGQAYGYTF | TGTGCCAGCAATCAACCGGGACAGGCTTATGGCTACACCTTC
TRBJ2-3 | . | . | TRBV6-5 | 13 | CASSKPGTDTQYF | TGTGCCAGCAGTAAACCGGGAACAGATACGCAGTATTTT
TRBJ1-2 | once | TRBD1 | TRBV2 | 13 | CASSERDRGGYTF | TGTGCCAGCAGTGAAAGGGACAGGGGCGGCTACACCTTC
TRBJ2-7 | . | . | TRBV4-2 | 14 | CASSQDRESYEQYF | TGTGCCAGCAGCCAAGACAGGGAATCCTACGAGCAGTACTTC
TRBJ2-1 | . | TRBD1 | TRBV18 | 15 | CASSPRTGVDNEQFF | TGTGCCAGCTCACCACGGACAGGGGTAGACAATGAGCAGTTCTTC
TRBJ2-5 | once | TRBD2 | TRBV27 | 16 | CASGSPYQRGEETQYF | TGTGCCAGCGGATCCCCCTACCAGCGGGGGGAAGAGACCCAGTACTTC
TRBJ2-1 | few | TRBD1 | TRBV5-1 | 15 | CASSLQGSSYNEQFF | TGCGCCAGCAGCTTACAGGGGAGCTCCTACAATGAGCAGTTCTTC
TRBJ2-4 | . | . | TRBV28 | 16 | CASSLDGRVAKNIQYF | TGTGCCAGCAGTCTCGACGGGAGAGTAGCCAAAAACATTCAGTACTTC
TRBJ2-1 | . | . | TRBV11-3 | 15 | CASSISGLGAHEQFF | TGTGCCAGCAGCATAAGCGGGTTGGGCGCCCATGAGCAGTTCTTC
TRBJ1-5 | few | . | TRBV19 | 14 | CASSLGLINQPQHF | TGTGCCAGTAGTCTCGGACTGATCAATCAGCCCCAGCATTTT
TRBJ2-1 | . | . | TRBV7-3 | 13 | CASSGSSYNEQFF | TGTGCCAGCAGCGGGAGCTCCTACAATGAGCAGTTCTTC
TRBJ2-7 | . | . | TRBV4-1 | 12 | CASSHNIREQYF | TGCGCCAGCAGCCACAACATCAGAGAGCAGTACTTC
TRBJ2-7 | . | TRBD2 | TRBV7-6 | 15 | CASSFQGPGGYEQYF | TGTGCCAGCAGCTTCCAAGGCCCGGGGGGCTACGAGCAGTACTTC
TRBJ1-2 | . | . | TRBV14 | 13 | CASSRSMGLGYTF | TGTGCCAGCAGCCGATCCATGGGACTGGGCTACACCTTC
TRBJ1-1 | . | . | TRBV28 | 15 | CASSLLVEGRTEAFF | TGTGCCAGCAGTTTACTGGTAGAGGGTAGGACTGAAGCTTTCTTT
TRBJ2-1 | . | . | TRBV11-2 | 15 | CASSSYEGRGNEQFF | TGTGCCAGCAGCTCTTATGAGGGCCGCGGGAATGAGCAGTTCTTC
TRBJ1-2 | . | TRBD1 | TRBV19 | 13 | CASRDRGVHGYTF | TGTGCCAGTCGGGACAGGGGTGTCCATGGCTACACCTTC
TRBJ1-1 | . | . | TRBV7-3 | 17 | CASSSSNRFEPWGEAFF | TGTGCCAGCAGCTCTTCCAACAGGTTTGAACCTTGGGGTGAAGCTTTCTTT
TRBJ2-7 | . | . | TRBV6-2/TRBV6-3 | 14 | CASSLGQGTYEQYF | TGTGCCAGCAGTCTAGGTCAGGGGACCTACGAGCAGTACTTC
TRBJ1-1 | . | . | TRBV7-2 | 14 | CASSPPAGWTEAFF | TGTGCCAGCAGCCCCCCGGCAGGATGGACTGAAGCTTTCTTT
TRBJ2-6 | . | TRBD1 | TRBV5-5 | 18 | CASSLRTGGASGANVLTF | TGTGCCAGCAGCTTGAGGACAGGGGGCGCGTCTGGGGCCAACGTCCTGACTTTC
TRBJ2-3 | . | . | TRBV28 | 15 | CASSSAGGLSDTQYF | TGTGCCAGCAGTTCAGCAGGCGGGTTATCAGATACGCAGTATTTT
TRBJ2-7 | . | TRBD1 | TRBV11-2 | 14 | CASSPRDRAREQYF | TGTGCCAGCAGCCCACGGGACAGGGCGAGGGAGCAGTACTTC